This T cell receptor (beta chain) was captured by sequencing in a study of blood T cells in healthy people across ages. The germline CDR1 and CDR2 sequences are SEHNR and FQNEAQ (reference sequence). J gave up 3 bases and V 8 bases, and 6 bases lay outside the gene matches. The CDR3 sequence is 13 residues long. Next came a second PCR, run for 7 to 11 cycles, which used a sample-barcoded 5' primer along with a J-beta primer mix. TCRdb reanalysed the 5' RACE reads using MiXCR and keeps one entry per CDR3 protein. Altogether hundreds of thousands of distinct CDR3 sequences are present, around 24% being singletons, with the ten largest covering under 3%. The same sample was also studied in work on T cells of mothers and their children.

The rearrangement uses TRBV7-9 and TRBJ1-2; 7 bases align to TRBD1. Material for sequencing was blood. The TCR originated in a boy between 10 and 17 years old in good health. CDR3 loop: CASVRTGDYGYTF. The CDR3 coding sequence is TGTGCCAGCGTCCGAACAGGGGACTATGGCTACACCTTC.